This T cell receptor beta chain emerged from a study of T cells in Graves' hyperthyroidism and ophthalmopathy (dated by TCRdb to the late 2010s). With respect to the entire study: Peripheral blood was collected at initial diagnosis, before any treatment. To identify TCR V-J signatures that set the groups apart, the researchers used a discovery cohort of 100 patients, made up of 43 with Graves' ophthalmopathy and 57 with stable Graves' hyperthyroidism. Whether ophthalmopathy could be predicted prospectively was tested in an independent validation cohort made up of under 20 hyperthyroidism patients plus 17 patients who later progressed to ophthalmopathy. For training and testing, the 100 patients in the discovery cohort were randomly divided in a 7:3 ratio. In several Graves' hyperthyroidism patients, the study also compared T-cell repertoires from thyroid tissue with T-cell repertoires from blood. Following sampling, methimazole starting at 30 mg daily was given to hyperthyroidism patients, and high-dose intravenous methylprednisolone was given to ophthalmopathy patients. The paper describes TCR Vbeta CDR3 sequencing of 135 peripheral blood samples, made up of roughly 40 ophthalmopathy patients, 70 to 75 hyperthyroidism patients and around 17 progressor patients. Results and caveats for the whole study, not just this receptor: A model built on a 13 V-J signature distinguished ophthalmopathy from stable hyperthyroidism, reaching around 87% sensitivity and approximately 83% specificity in cross-validation and 80%/75% in testing. In validation, the model predicted progression to ophthalmopathy a median of approximately 6.6 months before onset, with approximately 68% sensitivity and 72.22% specificity. Most expanded thyroid clonotypes (frequency above 0.001) were also detected in blood, suggesting blood repertoires may reflect thyroid immune responses. No statistical method was used to set the sample size in advance, and investigators knew the group allocation.

This clonotype was seen at least ten times. What this receptor recognizes is not known. Base quality data are lacking; no much larger clone is found one base away. In the ophthalmopathy patients, disease was moderately to severely active, with a Clinical Activity Score of 3 or more, a NOSPECS grade of 4 or more, and a duration of less than 3 months. The study excluded patients with uncontrolled infections, other autoimmune diseases, pregnancy or lactation. Diagnoses were established on the basis of clinical symptoms, serum thyroxine and TRAb, thyroid ultrasound, and orbital computed tomography. PBMCs were isolated from 10 ml of fresh peripheral blood by Ficoll-Paque density gradient centrifugation. Trizol reagent was used to extract total RNA, and RNA quality was then checked on an Agilent 2100 Bioanalyzer. TCR beta CDR3 regions were amplified from RNA transcripts. The first round of RT-PCR for the TCR CDR3 was performed with the HTBI primer set and the Qiagen OneStep RT-PCR kit. A second multiplex PCR round built the libraries, followed by size selection and purification. The libraries were sequenced on an Illumina HiSeq2000 using paired-end 100 bp reads. The published analysis was carried out like this. SOAPnuke was used to process the raw data, with reads discarded if the reads contained adapters or uncalled bases, had a mean Phred below 15, or lacked an exact constant-primer or identifier match. High-quality paired reads were merged with COPE v1.2.5, and unique nucleotide sequences were defined as clonotypes. Clonotypes were aligned to IMGT TRBV, TRBD and TRBJ reference segments using MiTCR v1.1. The analysis was restricted to V-J combinations with a frequency above 0.0001, which together covered 99% to 99.2% of the repertoires. The TCS score was defined as the ratio of F50 (clonal expansion) to E x V (chaos), calculated using BLOSUM62-based TCRdist between CDR3 peptides within each V-J. Welch's t-statistics and random forest reduced roughly 500 V-J features to roughly 13, which were used in a naive Bayes classifier (R e1071). TCRdb passed the public sequencing reads through fastp at Q25 and MiXCR, retaining productive beta sequences. All rows with the same CDR3 protein become a single entry with the most common DNA and genes. The V and J calls follow TCRdb's processing rather than the paper's. The sample table lists a few hundred thousand distinct CDR3 sequences, about 18% of them with a count of one. The ten most abundant clones make up 35% to 45% of the sample.

Inclusive of the bounding cysteine and phenylalanine, the CDR3 is 13 residues long. Just the 39-base CDR3 DNA is kept, in frame starting at base 1. CDR1 and CDR2, looked up from the germline V gene, are MNHNS and SASEGT. Between the V and J ends, shortened by 7 bases and 3 bases respectively, the junction contains 12 bases. Recombination joined TRBV6-1 with TRBJ2-5; tentative D gene TRBD1, with 7 bases matching. This clonotype was obtained from a man aged 18 to 30 with Graves' ophthalmopathy. The sequencing sample was made of blood. The bases read TGTGCCAGCACGCGGGACAGCGAAGAGACCCAGTACTTC. Its translation is CASTRDSEETQYF.